The clone carrying this T cell receptor (beta chain) was counted once. This specimen belongs to a study of T cell changes during pregnancy in multiple sclerosis. Data came from immunoSEQ multiplex PCR; TCRdb stores just in-frame clones and leaves some out. Of tens of thousands of clones in the sample, under 90% are singletons; the top ten hold roughly 9.5%. The CDR3 extends over 15 amino acids. V shed 6 bases and J shed 8 bases, with 20 bases lying between them. Looked up from germline, CDR1 is WNHNN and CDR2 is SYGVQD (reference sequence). This sample comprised peripheral blood, obtained after pregnancy. The rearrangement joins TRBV10-1 to TRBJ2-1; the D gene is possibly TRBD1 (6 bases). The clonotype was recovered from a female donor in good health, enrolled as a control in a pregnancy study. The CDR3 DNA reads as TGCGCCAGCAGCGGGAACAGGACAGCCTTCGATGAGCAGTTCTTC. Protein sequence: CASSGNRTAFDEQFF.